This T cell receptor beta chain was sequenced during a study of blood T cell repertoires in COVID-19 (dated by TCRdb to between 2020 and 2021). Regarding the complete study: The collaborator samples originated in the United States, Italy and Spain and spanned the acute and convalescent phases of COVID-19. The material from the prospective study consisted of cDNA or gDNA derived from T cells, B-cell-depleted T cells, or PBMCs. The dataset comprised deeply sampled blood TCRbeta repertoires from subjects exposed to, actively infected with, or recovered from COVID-19. A freely available public database, intended as a resource for researchers studying the immune response to SARS-CoV-2, is where the repertoires were released. Samples were obtained from the ongoing ImmuneRACE study (first 160 participants) and from roughly 1,300 subjects provided by 6 global collaborators. Sample metadata almost always included a de-identified subject ID, COVID-19 status, age in years and sex. HLA class I and class II types, where available, came from metadata supplied by the sample provider rather than from assay-based typing.

The immunoSEQ Assay, a bias-controlled multiplex PCR, was used to amplify TCRbeta CDR3 regions from genomic DNA. The original methods were these. The number of nucleated cells in each sample was estimated by amplification of reference gene primers within the assay. To quantify the absolute abundance of each unique TCRbeta CDR3 rearrangement, sequence reads were collapsed and filtered. For each sample, productive Simpson clonality was calculated as the square root of Simpson's diversity index over productive rearrangements. This is the immuneACCESS table as TCRdb keeps it, with only in-frame sequences that have V and J called. A part of the clones is gone; compared with another copy, unresolved V genes explain less than half, and the rest is unexplained. V and J calls and clone size are given by that table; D and trimming were obtained from the DNA. This sample comprises tens of thousands of clones, almost 90% of them detected only once. Roughly 8.3% of the sample is taken by the ten largest.

Whole blood was collected in K2EDTA tubes by collaborating institutions according to the institutions' own protocols. For TCRbeta analysis, collaborator samples were shipped as frozen whole blood, as isolated PBMCs, or as DNA extracted from either sample type. As regards this clone: It has no known antigen specificity. No much larger clonotype is one base removed from it; base qualities were not supplied.

General findings and caveats noted by the study authors: Clinical and demographic metadata were provided uncurated, with the amount varying by source and participant.

Via the germline V gene, CDR1 is SGHVS and CDR2 FQNEAQ. Taken from cysteine to phenylalanine, the CDR3 has 16 residues. Just the 48-base CDR3 DNA is kept, in frame starting at base 1. Cut back by 0 bases and 1 base, the V and J ends lie 13 bases apart. The origin of this receptor is a woman aged 70 to 79 with acute or convalescent COVID-19. The chain couples TRBV7-8 to TRBJ2-7; too little of a D gene remains to name it. Source material: peripheral blood. Read as DNA, the sequence is TGTGCCAGCAGCTTAGCATCAGGATATCTTTCCTACGAGCAGTACTTC. This sequence encodes CASSLASGYLSYEQYF. With the rest looked up from the reference TRBV7-8 and TRBJ2-7 genes rather than sequenced, the full variable domain is GAGVSQSPRYKVAKRGQDVALRCDPISGHVSLFWYQQALGQGPEFLTYFQNEAQLDKSGLPSDRFFAERPEGSVSTLKIQRTQQEDSAVYLCASSLASGYLSYEQYFGPGTRLTVT.